This TCR beta chain was sequenced in a study of CD8+ T cells in alopecia areata. General study findings and limits: Normal skin's resident alphabeta T cells are sequenced alongside lesional scalp T cells.

Concerning this clone: Its target is unknown. Other DNA variants within this sample encode the same CDR3.

In germline, CDR1 is SQVTM, CDR2 ANQGSEA. V lost 4 bases and J lost 1, with 5 bases in between. This CDR3 has 13 amino acids. Once RNA had been extracted, it was reverse transcribed into cDNA to act as the sequencing template. Sequenced by immunoSEQ multiplex PCR; TCRdb stores in-frame clones only, minus some. The sample lists 150,000 to 200,000 clones, 50% to 60% occurring once. The chain uses TRBV29-1 and TRBJ2-6; no clear D. Sequencing was performed on CD4+ T cells sorted from blood. This TCR was sampled from a human donor in good health. The CDR3 nucleotides are TGCAGCGTTGCCCGATCTGGGGCCAACGTCCTGACTTTC. The encoded protein is CSVARSGANVLTF.